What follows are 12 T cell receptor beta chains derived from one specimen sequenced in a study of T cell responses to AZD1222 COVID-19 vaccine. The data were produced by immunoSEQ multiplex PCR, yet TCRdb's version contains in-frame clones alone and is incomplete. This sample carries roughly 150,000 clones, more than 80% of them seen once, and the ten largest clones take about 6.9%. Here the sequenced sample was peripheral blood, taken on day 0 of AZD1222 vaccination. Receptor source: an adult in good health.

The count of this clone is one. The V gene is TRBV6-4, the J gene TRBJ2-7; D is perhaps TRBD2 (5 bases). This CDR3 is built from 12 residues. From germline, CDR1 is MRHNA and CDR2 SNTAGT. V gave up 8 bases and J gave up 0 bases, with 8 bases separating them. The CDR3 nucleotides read TGTGCCAGCCTGGCGGGCTCCTACGAGCAGTACTTC. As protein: CASLAGSYEQYF.

The CDR3: CASSYSLGRGPYEQYF. The DNA for the CDR3 is TGTGCCAGCAGTTACAGTTTGGGCAGGGGGCCCTACGAGCAGTACTTC. The chain carries TRBV6-5 and TRBJ2-7; 8 bases are a match to TRBD1. Germline values: CDR1 MNHEY, CDR2 SVGAGI. V dropped 2 bases and J dropped 2; count of bases not matched to a gene: 8. CDR3 size: 16 residues.

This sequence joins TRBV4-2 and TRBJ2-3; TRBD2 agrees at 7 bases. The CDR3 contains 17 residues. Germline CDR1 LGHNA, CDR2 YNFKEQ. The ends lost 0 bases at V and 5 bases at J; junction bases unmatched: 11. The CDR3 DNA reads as TGTGCCAGCAGCCAAGAATGGGGCCGGGGGGAAGGAGATACGCAGTATTTT. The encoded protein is CASSQEWGRGEGDTQYF.

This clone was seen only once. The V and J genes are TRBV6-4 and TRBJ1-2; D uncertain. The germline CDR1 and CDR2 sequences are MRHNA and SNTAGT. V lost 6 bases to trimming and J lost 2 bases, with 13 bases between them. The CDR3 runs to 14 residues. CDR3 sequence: CASRSRSRNYGYTF. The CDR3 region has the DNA TGTGCCAGCAGGTCGCGCAGTAGGAACTATGGCTACACCTTC.

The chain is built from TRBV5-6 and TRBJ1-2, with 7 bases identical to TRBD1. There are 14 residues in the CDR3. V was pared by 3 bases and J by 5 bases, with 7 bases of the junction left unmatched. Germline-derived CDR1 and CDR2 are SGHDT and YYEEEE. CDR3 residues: CASSSTGTVYGYTF. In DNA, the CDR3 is TGTGCCAGCAGCTCGACTGGGACAGTGTATGGCTACACCTTC. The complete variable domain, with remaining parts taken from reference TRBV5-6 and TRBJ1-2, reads DAGVTQSPTHLIKTRGQQVTLRCSPKSGHDTVSWYQQALGQGPQFIFQYYEEEERQRGNFPDRFSGHQFPNYSSELNVNALLLGDSALYLCASSSTGTVYGYTFGSGTRLTVV.

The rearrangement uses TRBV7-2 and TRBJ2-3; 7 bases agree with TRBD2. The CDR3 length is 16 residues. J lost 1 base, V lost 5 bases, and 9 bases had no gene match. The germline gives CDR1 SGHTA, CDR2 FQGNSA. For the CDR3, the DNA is TGTGCCAGCAGCACGCCTCCGGGACTACGCACAGATACGCAGTATTTT. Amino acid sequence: CASSTPPGLRTDTQYF.

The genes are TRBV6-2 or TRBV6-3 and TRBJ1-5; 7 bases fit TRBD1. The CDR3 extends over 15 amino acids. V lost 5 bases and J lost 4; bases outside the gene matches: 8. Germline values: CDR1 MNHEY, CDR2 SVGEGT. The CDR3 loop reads CASSLQPRGNQPQHF. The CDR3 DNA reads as TGTGCCAGCAGTCTCCAACCCAGGGGGAATCAGCCCCAGCATTTT.

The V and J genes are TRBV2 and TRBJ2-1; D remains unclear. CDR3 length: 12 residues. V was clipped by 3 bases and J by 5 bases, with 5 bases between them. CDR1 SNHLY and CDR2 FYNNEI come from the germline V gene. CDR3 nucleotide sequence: TGTGCCAGCAGTGACCGGGACAATGAGCAGTTCTTC. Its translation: CASSDRDNEQFF.

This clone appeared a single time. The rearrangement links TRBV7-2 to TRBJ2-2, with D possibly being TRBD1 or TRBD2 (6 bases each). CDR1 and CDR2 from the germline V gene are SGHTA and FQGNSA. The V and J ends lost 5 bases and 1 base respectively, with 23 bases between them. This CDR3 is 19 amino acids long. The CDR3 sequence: CASSLATFPRGENTGELFF. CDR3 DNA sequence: TGTGCCAGCAGCCTCGCGACCTTTCCGAGGGGGGAGAACACCGGGGAGCTGTTTTTT.

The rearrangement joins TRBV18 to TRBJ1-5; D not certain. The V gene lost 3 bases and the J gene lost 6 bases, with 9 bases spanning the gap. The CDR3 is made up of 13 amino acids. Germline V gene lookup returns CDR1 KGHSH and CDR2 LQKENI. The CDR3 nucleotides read TGTGCCAGCTCACCTCCGGGGAGTCAGCCCCAGCATTTT. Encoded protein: CASSPPGSQPQHF.

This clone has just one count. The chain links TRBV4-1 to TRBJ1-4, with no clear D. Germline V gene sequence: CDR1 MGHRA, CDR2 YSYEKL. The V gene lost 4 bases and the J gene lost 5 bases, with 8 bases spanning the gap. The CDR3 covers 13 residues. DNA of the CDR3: TGCGCCAGCAGCCCCCAACCAAATGAAAAACTGTTTTTT. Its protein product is CASSPQPNEKLFF.

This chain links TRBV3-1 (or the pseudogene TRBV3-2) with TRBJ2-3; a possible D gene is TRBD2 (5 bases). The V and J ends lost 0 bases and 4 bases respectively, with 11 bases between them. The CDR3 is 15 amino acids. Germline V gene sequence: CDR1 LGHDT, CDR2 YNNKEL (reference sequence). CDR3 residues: CASSQDVASPDTQYF. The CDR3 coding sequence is TGTGCCAGCAGCCAAGATGTTGCTAGCCCAGATACGCAGTATTTT.